Sequencing of this TCR beta chain was carried out in a study of shared clonotypes between healthy human individuals. The deep-level immunoSEQ assay was used. Unsorted PBMC contributed about 270 ng DNA, approximately 30,000 T cell genomes, to each replicate PCR. TCRdb's copy holds only in-frame clones and misses some; the assay was immunoSEQ multiplex PCR. In the table there are about 490,000 clones, about 78% of which are singletons. V was clipped by 3 bases and J by 4 bases, with 13 bases between them. The CDR3 is 16 amino acids. Germline values: CDR1 SGHVS, CDR2 FQNEAQ. Sequenced sample: PBMCs. The receptor comes from a woman between 40 and 50 years old in good health. Some clones in this sample may be carry-over from other donors' samples. The chain joins TRBV7-8 to TRBJ2-6; TRBD2 might be the D (6 bases). The CDR3 coding sequence is TGTGCCAGCAGCTTTGGGACTCCTTCCGGGGCCAACGTCCTGACTTTC. Translated: CASSFGTPSGANVLTF.